This note documents a single T cell receptor beta chain sequence. Antigen: not known. The V end lost 4 bases, the J end lost 0 bases, and 13 bases lay between the germline ends. In germline, CDR1 is SGHDN, CDR2 FVKESK. The CDR3 runs to 16 residues. Here immunoSEQ multiplex PCR was the method, and the copy in TCRdb shows in-frame clones only, minus some. The sample carries roughly 100,000 clones, about 92% recorded once. This specimen belongs to a study of T cell responses to AZD1222 COVID-19 vaccine. The study, taken as a whole, reports: CD4 TCRs associated with vaccination spanned spike, dominating at 160-218 and 743-854.

This sequence joins TRBV14 and TRBJ1-3, with D possibly matching TRBD1 (5 bases). This sequence was found in an adult in good health. This specimen was peripheral blood, taken on day 0 of AZD1222 vaccination. CDR3 region: CASSPLAGGSGNTIYF. For the CDR3, the DNA is TGTGCCAGCAGCCCCTTAGCCGGGGGCTCTGGAAACACCATATATTTT.